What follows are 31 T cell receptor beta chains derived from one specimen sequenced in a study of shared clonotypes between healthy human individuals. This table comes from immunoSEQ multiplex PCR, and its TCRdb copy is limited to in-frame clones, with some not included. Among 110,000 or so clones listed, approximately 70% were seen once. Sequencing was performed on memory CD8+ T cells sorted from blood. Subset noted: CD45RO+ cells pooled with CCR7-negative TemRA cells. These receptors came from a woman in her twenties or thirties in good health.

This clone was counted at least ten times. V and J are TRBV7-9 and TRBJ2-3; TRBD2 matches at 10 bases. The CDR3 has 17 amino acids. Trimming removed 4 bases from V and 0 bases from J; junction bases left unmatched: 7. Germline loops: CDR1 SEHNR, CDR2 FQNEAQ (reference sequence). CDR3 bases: TGTGCCAGCAGCTCGAGGACTAGCGGAGAAAGCACAGATACGCAGTATTTT. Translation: CASSSRTSGESTDTQYF.

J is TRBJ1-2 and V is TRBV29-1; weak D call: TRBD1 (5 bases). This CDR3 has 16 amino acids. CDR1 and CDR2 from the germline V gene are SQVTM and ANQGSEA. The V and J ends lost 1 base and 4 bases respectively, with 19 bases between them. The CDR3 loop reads CSVEVWEGVRGYGYTF. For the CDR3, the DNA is TGCAGCGTTGAAGTTTGGGAAGGGGTGCGGGGCTATGGCTACACCTTC.

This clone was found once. As DNA, the CDR3 is TGCGCCAGCAGCGCGGGTGCCATGAACACTGAAGCTTTCTTT. Its translation: CASSAGAMNTEAFF. The chain uses TRBV5-1 and TRBJ1-1; D gene uncertain. V dropped 4 bases and J dropped 0 bases, with 10 bases sitting between them. The CDR3 consists of 14 residues. The V gene's germline CDR1 is SGHRS and CDR2 YFSETQ.

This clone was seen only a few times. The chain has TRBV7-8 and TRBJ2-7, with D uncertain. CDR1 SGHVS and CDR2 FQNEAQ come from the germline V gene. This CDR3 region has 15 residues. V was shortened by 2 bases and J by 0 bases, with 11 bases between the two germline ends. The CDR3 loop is CASSLLARSSYEQYF. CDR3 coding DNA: TGTGCCAGCAGCTTATTAGCCCGAAGCTCCTACGAGCAGTACTTC. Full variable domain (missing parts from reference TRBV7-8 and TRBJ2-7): GAGVSQSPRYKVAKRGQDVALRCDPISGHVSLFWYQQALGQGPEFLTYFQNEAQLDKSGLPSDRFFAERPEGSVSTLKIQRTQQEDSAVYLCASSLLARSSYEQYFGPGTRLTVT.

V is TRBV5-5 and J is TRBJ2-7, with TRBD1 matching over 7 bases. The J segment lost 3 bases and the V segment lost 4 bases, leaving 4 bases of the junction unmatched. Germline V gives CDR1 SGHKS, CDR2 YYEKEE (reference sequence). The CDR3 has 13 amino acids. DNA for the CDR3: TGTGCCAGCAGCGCCGGGACAGTCTACGAGCAGTACTTC. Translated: CASSAGTVYEQYF.

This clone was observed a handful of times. The CDR3 region is CASRLPGYSGNTIYF. The DNA for the CDR3 is TGTGCCAGCAGACTCCCAGGGTACTCTGGAAACACCATATATTTT. The rearrangement joins TRBV28 to TRBJ1-3, with a weak D call TRBD1 (5 bases). The V end was cut by 6 bases, the J end by 0 bases, with 12 bases between. CDR1 is MDHEN, CDR2 SYDVKM, per germline. The CDR3 runs 15 residues.

DNA for the CDR3: TGTGCCAGTAAGACAGGGTTATTCAATCAGCCCCAGCATTTT. Its protein is CASKTGLFNQPQHF. V gene TRBV19 combines with J gene TRBJ1-5; 7 bases map to TRBD1. CDR1 is LNHDA, CDR2 SQIVND, per germline (reference sequence). V lost 7 bases, J lost 3 bases, and 6 bases stayed unmatched. There are 14 residues in the CDR3.

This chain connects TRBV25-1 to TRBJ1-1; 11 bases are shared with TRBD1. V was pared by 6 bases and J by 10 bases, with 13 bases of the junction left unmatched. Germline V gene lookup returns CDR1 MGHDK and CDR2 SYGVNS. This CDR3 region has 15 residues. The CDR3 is CASSEGTGGRGGAFF. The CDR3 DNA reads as TGTGCCAGCAGCGAAGGGACAGGGGGTCGGGGGGGAGCTTTCTTT. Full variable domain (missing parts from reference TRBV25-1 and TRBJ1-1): EADIYQTPRYLVIGTGKKITLECSQTMGHDKMYWYQQDPGMELHLIHYSYGVNSTEKGDLSSESTVSRIRTEHFPLTLESARPSHTSQYLCASSEGTGGRGGAFFGQGTRLTVV.

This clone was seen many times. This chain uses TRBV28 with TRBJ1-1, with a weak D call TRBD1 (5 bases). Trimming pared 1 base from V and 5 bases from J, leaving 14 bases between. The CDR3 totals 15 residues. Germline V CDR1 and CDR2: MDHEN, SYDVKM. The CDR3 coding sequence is TGTGCCAGCAGTTTATACGGAGCCGGGGGGACTGAAGCTTTCTTT. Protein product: CASSLYGAGGTEAFF.

CDR3 region: CASSEQRTSGAPGPHEQYF. The CDR3 coding sequence is TGTGCCAGCAGTGAACAACGGACTAGCGGGGCGCCAGGGCCCCACGAGCAGTACTTC. The chain links TRBV6-1 to TRBJ2-7; 12 bases agree with TRBD2. The J segment lost 5 bases and the V segment lost 2 bases, leaving 16 bases of the junction unmatched. CDR3 size: 19 residues. Germline-derived CDR1 and CDR2 are MNHNS and SASEGT.

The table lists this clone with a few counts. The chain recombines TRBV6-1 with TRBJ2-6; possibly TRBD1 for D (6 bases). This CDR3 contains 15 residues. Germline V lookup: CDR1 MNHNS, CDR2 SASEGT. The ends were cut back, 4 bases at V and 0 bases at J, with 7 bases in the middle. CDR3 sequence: CASSADSSGANVLTF. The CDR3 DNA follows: TGTGCCAGCAGTGCGGACAGCTCTGGGGCCAACGTCCTGACTTTC.

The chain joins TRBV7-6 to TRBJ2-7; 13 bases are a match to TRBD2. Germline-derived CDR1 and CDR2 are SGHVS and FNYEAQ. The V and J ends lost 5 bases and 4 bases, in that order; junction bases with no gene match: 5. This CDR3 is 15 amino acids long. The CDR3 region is CASSIGTSGMYEQYF. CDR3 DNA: TGTGCCAGCAGCATCGGGACTAGCGGGATGTACGAGCAGTACTTC.

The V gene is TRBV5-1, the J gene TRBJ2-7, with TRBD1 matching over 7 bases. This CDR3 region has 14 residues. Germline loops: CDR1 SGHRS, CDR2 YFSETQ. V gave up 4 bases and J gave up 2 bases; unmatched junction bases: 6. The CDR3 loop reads CASSGRDRPYEQYF. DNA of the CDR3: TGCGCCAGCAGCGGCAGGGACAGACCCTACGAGCAGTACTTC. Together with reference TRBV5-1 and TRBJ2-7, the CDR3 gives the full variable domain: KAGVTQTPRYLIKTRGQQVTLSCSPISGHRSVSWYQQTPGQGLQFLFEYFSETQRNKGNFPGRFSGRQFSNSRSEMNVSTLELGDSALYLCASSGRDRPYEQYFGPGTRLTVT.

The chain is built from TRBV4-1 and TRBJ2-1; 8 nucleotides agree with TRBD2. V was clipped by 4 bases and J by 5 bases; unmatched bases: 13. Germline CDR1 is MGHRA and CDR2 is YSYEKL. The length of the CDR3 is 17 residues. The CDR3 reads CASSPRGGGESDNEQFF. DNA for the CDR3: TGCGCCAGCAGCCCCCGGGGGGGCGGGGAATCAGACAATGAGCAGTTCTTC.

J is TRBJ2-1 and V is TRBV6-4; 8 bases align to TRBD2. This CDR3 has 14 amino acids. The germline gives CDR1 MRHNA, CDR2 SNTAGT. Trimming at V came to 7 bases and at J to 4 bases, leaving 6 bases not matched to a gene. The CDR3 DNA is TGTGCCAGCATTAGCCCGGGGGGGTACAATGAGCAGTTCTTC. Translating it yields CASISPGGYNEQFF.

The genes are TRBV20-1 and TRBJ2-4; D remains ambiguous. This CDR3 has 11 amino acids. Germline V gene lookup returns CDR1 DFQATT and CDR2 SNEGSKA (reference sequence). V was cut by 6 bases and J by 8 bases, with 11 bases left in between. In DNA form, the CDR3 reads TGCAGTGCCCAAAGACCCGACATTCAGTACTTC. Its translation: CSAQRPDIQYF.

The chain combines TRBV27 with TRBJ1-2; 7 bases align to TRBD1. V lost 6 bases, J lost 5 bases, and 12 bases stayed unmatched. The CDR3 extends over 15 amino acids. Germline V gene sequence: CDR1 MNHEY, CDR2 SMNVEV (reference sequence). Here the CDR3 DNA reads TGTGCCAGCAGCCCCACAGGGGCTAGGGGTTATGGCTACACCTTC. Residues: CASSPTGARGYGYTF.

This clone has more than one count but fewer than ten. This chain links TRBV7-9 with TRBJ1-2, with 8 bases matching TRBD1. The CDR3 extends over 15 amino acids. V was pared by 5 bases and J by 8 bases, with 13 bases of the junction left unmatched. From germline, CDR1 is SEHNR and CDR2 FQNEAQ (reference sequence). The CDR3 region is CASSPWDRPRGGYTF. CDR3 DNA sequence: TGTGCCAGCAGCCCCTGGGACAGGCCAAGGGGCGGCTACACCTTC.

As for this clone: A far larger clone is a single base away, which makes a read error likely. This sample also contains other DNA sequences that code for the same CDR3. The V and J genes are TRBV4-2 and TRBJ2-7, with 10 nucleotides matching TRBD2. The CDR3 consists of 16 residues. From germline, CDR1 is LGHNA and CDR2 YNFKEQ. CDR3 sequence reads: CASSQDGTSVSYEQYF. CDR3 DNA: TGTGCCAGCAGCCAGGACGGGACTAGCGTATCCTACGAACAGTACTTC.

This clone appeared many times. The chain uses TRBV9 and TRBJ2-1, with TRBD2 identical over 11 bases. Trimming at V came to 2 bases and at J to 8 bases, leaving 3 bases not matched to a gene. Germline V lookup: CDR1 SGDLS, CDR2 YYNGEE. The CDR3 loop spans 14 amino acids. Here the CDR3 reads CASSVSGREDEQFF. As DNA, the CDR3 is TGTGCCAGCAGCGTTAGCGGGAGGGAGGATGAGCAGTTCTTC.

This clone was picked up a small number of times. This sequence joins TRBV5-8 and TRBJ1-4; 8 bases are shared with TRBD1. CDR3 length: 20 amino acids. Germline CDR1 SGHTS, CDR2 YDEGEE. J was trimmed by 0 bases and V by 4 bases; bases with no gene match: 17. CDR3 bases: TGTGCCAGCAGCGACAACAGGGGGGACTTAAATACCGCAACTAATGAAAAACTGTTTTTT. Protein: CASSDNRGDLNTATNEKLFF.

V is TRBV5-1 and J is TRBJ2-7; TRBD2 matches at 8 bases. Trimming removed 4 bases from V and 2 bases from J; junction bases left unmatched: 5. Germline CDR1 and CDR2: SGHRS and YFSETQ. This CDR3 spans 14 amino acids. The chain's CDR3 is CASSHSGEAYEQYF. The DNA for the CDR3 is TGCGCCAGCAGCCATAGCGGGGAGGCCTACGAGCAGTACTTC. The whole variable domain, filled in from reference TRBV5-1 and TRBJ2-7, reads KAGVTQTPRYLIKTRGQQVTLSCSPISGHRSVSWYQQTPGQGLQFLFEYFSETQRNKGNFPGRFSGRQFSNSRSEMNVSTLELGDSALYLCASSHSGEAYEQYFGPGTRLTVT.

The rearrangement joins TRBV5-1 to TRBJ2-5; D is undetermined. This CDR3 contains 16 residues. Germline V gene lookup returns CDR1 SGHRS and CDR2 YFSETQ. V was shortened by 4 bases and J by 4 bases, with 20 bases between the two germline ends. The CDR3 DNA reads TGCGCCAGCAGCGCCCACGACCCTCGGTGGGGAGAGACCCAGTACTTC. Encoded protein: CASSAHDPRWGETQYF.

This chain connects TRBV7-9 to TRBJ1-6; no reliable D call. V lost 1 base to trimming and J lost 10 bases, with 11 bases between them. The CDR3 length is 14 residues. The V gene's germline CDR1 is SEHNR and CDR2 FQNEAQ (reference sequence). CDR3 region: CASSLDLGRSPLHF. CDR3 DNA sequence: TGTGCCAGCAGCTTAGACTTAGGGCGGTCACCCCTCCACTTT.

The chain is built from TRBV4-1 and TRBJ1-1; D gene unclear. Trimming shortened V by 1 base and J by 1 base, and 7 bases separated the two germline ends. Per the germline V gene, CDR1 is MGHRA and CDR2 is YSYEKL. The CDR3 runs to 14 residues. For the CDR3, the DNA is TGCGCCAGCAGCCAAGGCCCACAGAACACTGAAGCTTTCTTT. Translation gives CASSQGPQNTEAFF.

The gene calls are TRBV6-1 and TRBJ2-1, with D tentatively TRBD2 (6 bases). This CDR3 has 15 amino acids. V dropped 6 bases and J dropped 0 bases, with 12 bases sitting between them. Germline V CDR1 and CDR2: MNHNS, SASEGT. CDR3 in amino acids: CASSVAEGSYNEQFF. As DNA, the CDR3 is TGTGCCAGCAGCGTAGCGGAGGGCTCCTACAATGAGCAGTTCTTC.

In nucleotides, the CDR3 is TGTGCCAGCAGCTTGGGGCAGGTCCCTGAAGCTTTCTTT. Protein: CASSLGQVPEAFF. This chain links TRBV5-4 with TRBJ1-1; D call uncertain. Deletions cut 0 bases from V and 6 bases from J, with 9 bases between. CDR1 and CDR2 (germline): SGHNT, YYREEE (reference sequence). The CDR3 contains 13 residues.

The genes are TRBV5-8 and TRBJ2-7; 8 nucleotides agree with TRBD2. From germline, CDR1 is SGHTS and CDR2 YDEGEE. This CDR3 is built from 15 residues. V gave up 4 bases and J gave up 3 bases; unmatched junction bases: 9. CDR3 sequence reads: CASSLTSGYHYEQYF. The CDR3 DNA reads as TGTGCCAGCAGCCTAACTAGCGGCTATCACTACGAGCAGTACTTC.

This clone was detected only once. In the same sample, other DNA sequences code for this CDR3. CDR3 loop: CASSLAQGPIVETQYF. CDR3 coding DNA: TGTGCCAGCAGCTTAGCCCAGGGCCCAATCGTCGAGACCCAGTACTTC. This chain links TRBV7-2 with TRBJ2-5; D is possibly TRBD1 (5 bases). Between the trimmed V and J ends, which lost 0 bases and 5 bases, there was a span of 16 bases. The CDR3 extends over 16 amino acids. The germline gives CDR1 SGHTA, CDR2 FQGNSA.

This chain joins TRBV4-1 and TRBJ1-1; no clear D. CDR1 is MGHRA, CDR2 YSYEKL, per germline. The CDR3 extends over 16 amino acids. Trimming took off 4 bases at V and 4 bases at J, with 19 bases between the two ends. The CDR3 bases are TGCGCCAGCAGCCCCCCTTTGTCGTCTTGGGTCACTGAAGCTTTCTTT. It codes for CASSPPLSSWVTEAFF.

The CDR3 sequence is CASSFAPGGAYEQYF. For the CDR3, the DNA is TGTGCCAGCAGCTTTGCCCCCGGGGGGGCCTACGAGCAGTACTTC. The genes are TRBV11-2 and TRBJ2-5; 8 nucleotides align to TRBD2. The J call is doubtful: the DNA matches TRBJ2-7 better. The CDR3 has 15 amino acids. Germline V gives CDR1 SGHAT, CDR2 FQNNGV.